This TCR beta chain was captured in a study of control samples from healthy donors and cancer patients. Assay used: immunoSEQ multiplex PCR; TCRdb lists only in-frame clones, some missing. The profile shows about 150,000 clones, 94% of them singletons. CDR3 length: 19 residues. The trim removed 3 bases at V and 0 bases at J, leaving 11 bases unmatched. Looked up from germline, CDR1 is KGHSH and CDR2 is LQKENI. The chain uses TRBV18 and TRBJ1-3, with TRBD1 matching 10 bases. The sample comprised blood. The receptor was derived from a man between 40 and 49 years old in good health. CDR3 amino acids: CASSPVFQGQGSSGNTIYF. The DNA of the CDR3 is TGTGCCAGCTCACCGGTATTTCAGGGACAGGGGAGCTCTGGAAACACCATATATTTT. The variable domain in full, with the rest retrieved from reference TRBV18 and TRBJ1-3, is NAGVMQNPRHLVRRRGQEARLRCSPMKGHSHVYWYRQLPEEGLKFMVYLQKENIIDESGMPKERFSAEFPKEGPSILRIQQVVRGDSAAYFCASSPVFQGQGSSGNTIYFGEGSWLTVV.